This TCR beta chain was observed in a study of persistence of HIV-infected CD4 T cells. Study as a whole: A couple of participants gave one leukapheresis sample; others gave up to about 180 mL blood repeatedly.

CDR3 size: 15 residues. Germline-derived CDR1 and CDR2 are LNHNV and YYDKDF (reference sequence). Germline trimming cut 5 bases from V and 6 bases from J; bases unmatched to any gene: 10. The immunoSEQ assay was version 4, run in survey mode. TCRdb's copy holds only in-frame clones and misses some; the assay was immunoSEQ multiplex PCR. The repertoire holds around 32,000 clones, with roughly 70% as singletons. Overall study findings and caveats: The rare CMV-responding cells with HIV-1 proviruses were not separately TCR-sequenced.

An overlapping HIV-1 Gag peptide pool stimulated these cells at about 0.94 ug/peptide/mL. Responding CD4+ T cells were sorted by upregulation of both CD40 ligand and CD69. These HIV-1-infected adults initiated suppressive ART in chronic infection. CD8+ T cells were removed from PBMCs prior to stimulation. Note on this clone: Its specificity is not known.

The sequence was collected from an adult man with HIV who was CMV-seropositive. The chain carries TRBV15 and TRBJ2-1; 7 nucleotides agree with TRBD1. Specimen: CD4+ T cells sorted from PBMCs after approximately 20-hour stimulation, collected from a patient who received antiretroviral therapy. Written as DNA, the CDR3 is TGTGCCACCAGCGGGGGACAGTCGATAGGCAATGAGCAGTTCTTC. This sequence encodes CATSGGQSIGNEQFF.